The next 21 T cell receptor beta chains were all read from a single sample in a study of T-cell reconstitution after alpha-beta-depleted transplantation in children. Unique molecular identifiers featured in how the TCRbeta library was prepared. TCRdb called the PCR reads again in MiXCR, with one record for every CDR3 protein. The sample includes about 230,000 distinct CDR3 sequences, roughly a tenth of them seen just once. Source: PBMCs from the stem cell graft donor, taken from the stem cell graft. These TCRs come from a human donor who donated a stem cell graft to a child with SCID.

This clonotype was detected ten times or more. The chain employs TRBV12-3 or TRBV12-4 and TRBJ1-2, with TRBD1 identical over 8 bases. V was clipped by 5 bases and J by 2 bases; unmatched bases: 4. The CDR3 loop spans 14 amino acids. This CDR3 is CASSPTGGNYGYTF. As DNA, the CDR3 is TGTGCCAGCAGTCCCACAGGGGGGAACTATGGCTACACCTTC.

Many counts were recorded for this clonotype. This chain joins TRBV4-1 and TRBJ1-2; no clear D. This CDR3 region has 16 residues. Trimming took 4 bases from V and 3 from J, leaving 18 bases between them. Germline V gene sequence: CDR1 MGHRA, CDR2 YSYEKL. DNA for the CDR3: TGCGCCAGCAGCCCAGAAGAGGAGGGAGGTTACTATGGCTACACCTTC. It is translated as CASSPEEEGGYYGYTF.

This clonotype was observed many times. CDR3 in DNA: TGTGCCAGCAGCAATGGGACTAGACTGTTTTTT. Amino acids: CASSNGTRLFF. V is TRBV21-1 and J is TRBJ1-4. TRBV21-1 is tagged as a pseudogene. The CDR3 extends over 11 amino acids.

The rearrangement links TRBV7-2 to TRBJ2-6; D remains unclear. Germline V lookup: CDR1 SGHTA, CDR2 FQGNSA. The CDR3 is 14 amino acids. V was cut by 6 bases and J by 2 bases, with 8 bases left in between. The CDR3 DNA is TGTGCCAGCAGACCATCAGCTGGGGCCAACGTCCTGACTTTC. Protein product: CASRPSAGANVLTF.

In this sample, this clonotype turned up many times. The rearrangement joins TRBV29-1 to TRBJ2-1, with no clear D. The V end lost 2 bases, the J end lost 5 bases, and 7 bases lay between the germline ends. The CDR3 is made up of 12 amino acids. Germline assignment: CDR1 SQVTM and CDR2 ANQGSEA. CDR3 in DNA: TGCAGCGTTGAAAGGCAGGACAATGAGCAGTTCTTC. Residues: CSVERQDNEQFF.

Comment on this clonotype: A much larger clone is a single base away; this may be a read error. The CDR3 region is CSAANRANYGYPF. The CDR3 DNA is TGCAGTGCTGCGAACAGGGCTAACTATGGCTACCCCTTC. The rearrangement uses TRBV20-1 and TRBJ1-2, with D possibly being TRBD1 (6 bases). Germline assignment: CDR1 DFQATT and CDR2 SNEGSKA (reference sequence). The CDR3 runs 13 residues.

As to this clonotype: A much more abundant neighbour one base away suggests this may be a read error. The chain's CDR3 is CASSAARDRGPEAFF. CDR3 bases: TGTGCCAGCAGTGCGGCCCGGGACAGGGGGCCCGAAGCTTTCTTT. The rearrangement joins TRBV2 to TRBJ1-1, with 12 positions matching TRBD1. The CDR3 loop spans 15 amino acids. Trimming took 4 bases from V and 8 from J; bases not matched to a gene: 8. The V gene's germline CDR1 is SNHLY and CDR2 FYNNEI. The full variable domain, in which reference TRBV2 and TRBJ1-1 provide the parts outside the CDR3, is EPEVTQTPSHQVTQMGQEVILRCVPISNHLYFYWYRQILGQKVEFLVSFYNNEISEKSEIFDDQFSVERPDGSNFTLKIRSTKLEDSAMYFCASSAARDRGPEAFFGQGTRLTVV.

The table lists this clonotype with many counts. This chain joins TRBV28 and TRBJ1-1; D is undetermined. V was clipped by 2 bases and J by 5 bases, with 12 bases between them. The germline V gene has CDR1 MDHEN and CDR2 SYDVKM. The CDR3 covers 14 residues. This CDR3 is CASSLSQLRTEAFF. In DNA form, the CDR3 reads TGTGCCAGCAGTTTAAGCCAACTTAGAACTGAAGCTTTCTTT.

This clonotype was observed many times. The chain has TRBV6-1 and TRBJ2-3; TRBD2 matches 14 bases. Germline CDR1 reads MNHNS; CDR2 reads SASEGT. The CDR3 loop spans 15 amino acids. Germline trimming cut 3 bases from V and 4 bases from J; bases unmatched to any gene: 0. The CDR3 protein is CASSETSGGADTQYF. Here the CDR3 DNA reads TGTGCCAGCAGTGAGACTAGCGGGGGGGCAGATACGCAGTATTTT.

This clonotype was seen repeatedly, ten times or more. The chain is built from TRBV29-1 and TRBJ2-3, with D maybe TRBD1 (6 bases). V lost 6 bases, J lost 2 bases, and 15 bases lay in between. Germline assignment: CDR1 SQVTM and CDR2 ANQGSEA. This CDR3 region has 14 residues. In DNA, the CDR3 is TGCAGCGTCGCGGCACAGGGATCCACAGATACGCAGTATTTT. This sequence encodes CSVAAQGSTDTQYF.

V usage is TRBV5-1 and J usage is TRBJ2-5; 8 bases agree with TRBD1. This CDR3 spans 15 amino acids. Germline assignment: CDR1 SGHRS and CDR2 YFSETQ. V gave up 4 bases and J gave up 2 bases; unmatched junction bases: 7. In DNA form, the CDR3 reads TGCGCCAGCAGCCCCGGTGACAGGGGTCAAGAGACCCAGTACTTC. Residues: CASSPGDRGQETQYF. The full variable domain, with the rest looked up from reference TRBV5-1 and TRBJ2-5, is KAGVTQTPRYLIKTRGQQVTLSCSPISGHRSVSWYQQTPGQGLQFLFEYFSETQRNKGNFPGRFSGRQFSNSRSEMNVSTLELGDSALYLCASSPGDRGQETQYFGPGTRLLVL.

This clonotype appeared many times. The CDR3 sequence is CASSRSTDTQYF. The CDR3 DNA reads as TGTGCCAGCAGCCGTAGCACAGATACGCAGTATTTT. The chain recombines TRBV5-6 with TRBJ2-3; D is ambiguous. The V gene's germline CDR1 is SGHDT and CDR2 YYEEEE. The CDR3 sequence is 12 residues long. Trimming shortened V by 4 bases and J by 0 bases, and 3 bases separated the two germline ends.

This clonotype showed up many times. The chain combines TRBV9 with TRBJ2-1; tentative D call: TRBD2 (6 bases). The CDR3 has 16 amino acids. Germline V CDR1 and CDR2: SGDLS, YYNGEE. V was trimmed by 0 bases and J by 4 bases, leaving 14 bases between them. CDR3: CASSVAWVGGYNEQFF. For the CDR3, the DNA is TGTGCCAGCAGCGTAGCTTGGGTGGGGGGATACAATGAGCAGTTCTTC.

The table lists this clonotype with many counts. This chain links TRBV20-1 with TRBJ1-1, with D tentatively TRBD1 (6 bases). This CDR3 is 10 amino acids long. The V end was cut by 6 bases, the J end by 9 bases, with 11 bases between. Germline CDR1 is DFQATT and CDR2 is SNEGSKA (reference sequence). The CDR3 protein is CSANRVQAFF. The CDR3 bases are TGCAGTGCGAACAGGGTACAAGCTTTCTTT.

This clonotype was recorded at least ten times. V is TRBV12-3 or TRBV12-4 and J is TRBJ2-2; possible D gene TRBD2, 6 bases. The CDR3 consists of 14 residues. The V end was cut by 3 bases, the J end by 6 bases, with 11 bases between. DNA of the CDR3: TGTGCCAGCAGTTTGGGGGGTACCGCCGGGGAGCTGTTTTTT. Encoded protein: CASSLGGTAGELFF.

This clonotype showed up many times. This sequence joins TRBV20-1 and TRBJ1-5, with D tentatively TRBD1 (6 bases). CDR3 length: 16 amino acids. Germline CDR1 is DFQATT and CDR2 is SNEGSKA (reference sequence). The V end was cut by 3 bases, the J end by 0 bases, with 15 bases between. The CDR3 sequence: CSASRMGGYSNQPQHF. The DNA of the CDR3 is TGCAGTGCTAGCCGGATGGGGGGCTATAGCAATCAGCCCCAGCATTTT.

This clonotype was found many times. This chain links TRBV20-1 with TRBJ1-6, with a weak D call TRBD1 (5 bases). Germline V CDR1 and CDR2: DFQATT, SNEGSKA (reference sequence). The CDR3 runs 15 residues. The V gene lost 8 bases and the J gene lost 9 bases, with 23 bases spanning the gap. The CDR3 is CSPPGGRRLSSPLHF. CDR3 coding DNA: TGCAGTCCCCCGGGGGGGAGGCGGTTGAGTTCACCCCTCCACTTT.

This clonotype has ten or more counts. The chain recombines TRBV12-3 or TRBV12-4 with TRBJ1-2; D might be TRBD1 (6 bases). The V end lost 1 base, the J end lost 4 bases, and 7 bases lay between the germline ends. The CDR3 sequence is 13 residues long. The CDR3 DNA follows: TGTGCCAGCAGTTTAGTGGGGGCCTATGGCTACACCTTC. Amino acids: CASSLVGAYGYTF.

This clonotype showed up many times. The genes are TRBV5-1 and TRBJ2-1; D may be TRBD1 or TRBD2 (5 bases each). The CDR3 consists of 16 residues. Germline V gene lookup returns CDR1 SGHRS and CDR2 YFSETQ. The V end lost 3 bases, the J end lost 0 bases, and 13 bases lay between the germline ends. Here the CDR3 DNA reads TGCGCCAGCAGCTGGATGGGACCGAGCTCCTACAATGAGCAGTTCTTC. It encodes CASSWMGPSSYNEQFF.

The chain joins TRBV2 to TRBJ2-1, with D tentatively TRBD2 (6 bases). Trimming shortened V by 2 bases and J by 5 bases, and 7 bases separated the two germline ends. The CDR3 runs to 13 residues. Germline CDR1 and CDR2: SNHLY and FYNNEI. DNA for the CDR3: TGTGCCAGCAGTGAACTAGCGAACAATGAGCAGTTCTTC. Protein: CASSELANNEQFF. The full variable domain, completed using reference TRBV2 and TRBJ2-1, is EPEVTQTPSHQVTQMGQEVILRCVPISNHLYFYWYRQILGQKVEFLVSFYNNEISEKSEIFDDQFSVERPDGSNFTLKIRSTKLEDSAMYFCASSELANNEQFFGPGTRLTVL.

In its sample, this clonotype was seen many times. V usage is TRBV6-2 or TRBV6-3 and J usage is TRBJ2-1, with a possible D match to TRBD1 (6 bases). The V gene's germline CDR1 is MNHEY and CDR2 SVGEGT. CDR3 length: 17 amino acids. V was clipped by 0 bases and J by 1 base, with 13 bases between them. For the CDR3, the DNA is TGTGCCAGCAGTTACTCGACACCAGGGGTATCCTACAATGAGCAGTTCTTC. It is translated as CASSYSTPGVSYNEQFF.